This is a list of T cell receptor beta chains from one sample in a study of blood T cell repertoires in COVID-19. Libraries were prepared by immunoSEQ multiplex PCR; TCRdb keeps only in-frame clonotypes and omits some of them. The data contain 120,000 to 150,000 clones, 80% of them singletons. Material for sequencing was peripheral blood. All receptors come from a man between 60 and 70 years old with active or convalescent COVID-19. CDR3s include the opening cysteine and the closing phenylalanine or tryptophan. Each record gives: CDR3 protein, CDR3 DNA, V gene, CDR3 length, clone size, D gene, J gene. The D gene is left open where the match is weak. For some rows the clone size is stated as once, few or many, or as a class when expanded; others skip it.

cdr3_aa: CASSEFRDRETGELFF
cdr3_nt: TGTGCCAGCAGTGAATTCCGGGACAGGGAAACCGGGGAGCTGTTTTTT
v_call: TRBV6-4
cdr3_length: 16
clone_size: .
d_call: TRBD1
j_call: TRBJ2-2

cdr3_aa: CASSPTSGRTDTQYF
cdr3_nt: TGTGCCAGTAGCCCTACTAGCGGGAGAACAGATACGCAGTATTTT
v_call: TRBV19
cdr3_length: 15
clone_size: once
d_call: TRBD2
j_call: TRBJ2-3

cdr3_aa: CASSLGGQTEAFF
cdr3_nt: TGTGCCAGCAGCTTAGGGGGGCAGACTGAAGCTTTCTTT
v_call: TRBV7-8
cdr3_length: 13
clone_size: .
d_call: .
j_call: TRBJ1-1

cdr3_aa: CASSLTGPGNEQFF
cdr3_nt: TGCGCCAGCAGCTTGACAGGCCCGGGCAATGAGCAGTTCTTC
v_call: TRBV5-1
cdr3_length: 14
clone_size: few
d_call: .
j_call: TRBJ2-1

cdr3_aa: CASSDWQISGTEAFF
cdr3_nt: TGTGCCAGCAGCGACTGGCAGATTTCTGGCACTGAAGCTTTCTTT
v_call: TRBV28
cdr3_length: 15
clone_size: few
d_call: .
j_call: TRBJ1-1

cdr3_aa: CASSYSVGGGVGVLFF
cdr3_nt: TGTGCCAGCAGTTACTCCGTTGGAGGGGGCGTCGGTGTGCTGTTTTTT
v_call: TRBV28
cdr3_length: 16
clone_size: .
d_call: TRBD1
j_call: TRBJ1-4

cdr3_aa: CASSYDRYEQYF
cdr3_nt: TGTGCCAGCAGTTATGACAGATACGAGCAGTACTTC
v_call: TRBV6-6
cdr3_length: 12
clone_size: .
d_call: .
j_call: TRBJ2-7

cdr3_aa: CASSPRQGEGGNTIYF
cdr3_nt: TGTGCCAGCAGCCCCAGACAGGGGGAGGGCGGAAACACCATATATTTT
v_call: TRBV7-6
cdr3_length: 16
clone_size: .
d_call: TRBD1
j_call: TRBJ1-3

cdr3_aa: CASTPGTATYEQYF
cdr3_nt: TGTGCCAGCACCCCCGGGACTGCCACCTACGAGCAGTACTTC
v_call: TRBV2
cdr3_length: 14
clone_size: .
d_call: .
j_call: TRBJ2-7

cdr3_aa: CASTVPGSPNTEAFF
cdr3_nt: TGTGCCAGCACCGTCCCGGGATCGCCGAACACTGAAGCTTTCTTT
v_call: TRBV6-5
cdr3_length: 15
clone_size: once
d_call: .
j_call: TRBJ1-1

cdr3_aa: CSASRGNEQFF
cdr3_nt: TGCAGTGCTAGCCGGGGAAATGAGCAGTTCTTC
v_call: TRBV20-1
cdr3_length: 11
clone_size: .
d_call: .
j_call: TRBJ2-1

cdr3_aa: CASSQGRDQPQHF
cdr3_nt: TGCGCCAGCAGCCAAGGTAGAGATCAGCCCCAGCATTTT
v_call: TRBV4-3
cdr3_length: 13
clone_size: .
d_call: .
j_call: TRBJ1-5

cdr3_aa: CASSSSGGSLNSYEQYF
cdr3_nt: TGTGCCAGCAGTTCGTCAGGGGGATCTTTGAACTCCTACGAGCAGTACTTC
v_call: TRBV28
cdr3_length: 17
clone_size: .
d_call: TRBD1
j_call: TRBJ2-7

cdr3_aa: CASSPQGDRTEAFF
cdr3_nt: TGTGCCAGCAGCCCCCAGGGGGATCGGACTGAAGCTTTCTTT
v_call: TRBV27
cdr3_length: 14
clone_size: .
d_call: TRBD1
j_call: TRBJ1-1

cdr3_aa: CASSLGGSSYNEQFF
cdr3_nt: TGCGCCAGCAGCTTGGGAGGGAGCTCCTACAATGAGCAGTTCTTC
v_call: TRBV5-1
cdr3_length: 15
clone_size: .
d_call: .
j_call: TRBJ2-1

cdr3_aa: CAIKSHLASGFTEAFF
cdr3_nt: TGTGCCATCAAATCCCACCTGGCCAGCGGGTTCACTGAAGCTTTCTTT
v_call: TRBV10-3
cdr3_length: 16
clone_size: .
d_call: .
j_call: TRBJ1-1

cdr3_aa: CASGGAGELFF
cdr3_nt: TGTGCCAGCGGAGGGGCCGGGGAGCTGTTTTTT
v_call: TRBV6-5
cdr3_length: 11
clone_size: .
d_call: .
j_call: TRBJ2-2